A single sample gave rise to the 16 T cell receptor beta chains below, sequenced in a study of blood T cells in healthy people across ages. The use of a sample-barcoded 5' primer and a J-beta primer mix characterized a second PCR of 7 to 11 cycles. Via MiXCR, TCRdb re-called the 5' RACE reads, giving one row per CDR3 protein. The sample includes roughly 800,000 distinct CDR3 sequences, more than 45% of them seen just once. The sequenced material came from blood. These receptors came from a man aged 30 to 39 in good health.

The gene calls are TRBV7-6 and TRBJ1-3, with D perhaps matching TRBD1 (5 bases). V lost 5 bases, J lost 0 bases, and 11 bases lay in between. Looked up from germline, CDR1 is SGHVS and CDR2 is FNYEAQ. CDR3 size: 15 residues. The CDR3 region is CASSARDSSGNTIYF. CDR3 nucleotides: TGTGCCAGCAGCGCCAGGGATAGCTCTGGAAACACCATATATTTT.

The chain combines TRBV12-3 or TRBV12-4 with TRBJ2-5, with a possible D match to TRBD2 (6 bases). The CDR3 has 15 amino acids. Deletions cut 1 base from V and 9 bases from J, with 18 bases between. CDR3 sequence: CASSLVAEGLGAQYF. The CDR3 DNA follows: TGTGCCAGCAGTTTAGTAGCGGAGGGTTTGGGGGCCCAGTACTTC.

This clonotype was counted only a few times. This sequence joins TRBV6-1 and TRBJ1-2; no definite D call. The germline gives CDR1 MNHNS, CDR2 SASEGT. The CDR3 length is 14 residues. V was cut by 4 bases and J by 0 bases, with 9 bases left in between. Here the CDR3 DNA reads TGTGCCAGCAGTGTCAGGATAGCTAACTATGGCTACACCTTC. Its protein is CASSVRIANYGYTF.

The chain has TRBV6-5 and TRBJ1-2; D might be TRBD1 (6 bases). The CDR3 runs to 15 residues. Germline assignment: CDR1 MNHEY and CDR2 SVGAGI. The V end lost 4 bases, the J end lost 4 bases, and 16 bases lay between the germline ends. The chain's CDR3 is CASSSDRLGVYGYTF. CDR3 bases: TGTGCCAGCAGTTCTGACAGGCTTGGGGTCTATGGCTACACCTTC.

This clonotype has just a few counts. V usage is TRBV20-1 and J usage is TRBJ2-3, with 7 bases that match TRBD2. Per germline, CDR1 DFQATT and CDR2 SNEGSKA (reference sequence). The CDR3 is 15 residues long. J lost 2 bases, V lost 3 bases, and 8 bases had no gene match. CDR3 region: CSARGWGGHTDTQYF. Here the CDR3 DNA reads TGCAGTGCTAGGGGTTGGGGGGGTCACACAGATACGCAGTATTTT.

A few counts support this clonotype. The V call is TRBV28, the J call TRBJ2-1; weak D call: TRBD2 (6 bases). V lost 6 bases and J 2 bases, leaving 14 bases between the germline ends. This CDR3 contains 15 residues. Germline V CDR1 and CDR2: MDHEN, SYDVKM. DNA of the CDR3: TGTGCCAGCAGCCAACCGGGGGAGACCTACAATGAGCAGTTCTTC. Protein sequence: CASSQPGETYNEQFF.

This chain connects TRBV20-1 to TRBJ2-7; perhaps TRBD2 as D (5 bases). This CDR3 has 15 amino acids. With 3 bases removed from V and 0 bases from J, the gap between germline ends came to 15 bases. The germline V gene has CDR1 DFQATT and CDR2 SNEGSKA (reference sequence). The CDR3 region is CSASRERPLSYEQYF. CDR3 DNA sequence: TGCAGTGCTAGTAGAGAGCGGCCCCTCTCCTACGAGCAGTACTTC.

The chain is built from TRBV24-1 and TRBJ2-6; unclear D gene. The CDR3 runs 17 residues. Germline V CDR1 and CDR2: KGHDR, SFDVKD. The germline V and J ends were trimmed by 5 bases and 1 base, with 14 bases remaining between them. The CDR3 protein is CATSVSSIVSGANVLTF. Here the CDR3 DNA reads TGTGCCACCAGTGTATCTAGTATAGTGTCTGGGGCCAACGTCCTGACTTTC.

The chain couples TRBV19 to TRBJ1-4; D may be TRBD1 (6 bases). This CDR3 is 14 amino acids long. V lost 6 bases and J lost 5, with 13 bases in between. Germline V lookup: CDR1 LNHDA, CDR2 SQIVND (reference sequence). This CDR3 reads CASRTTGLNEKLFF. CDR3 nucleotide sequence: TGTGCCAGTAGGACCACAGGGCTGAATGAAAAACTGTTTTTT.

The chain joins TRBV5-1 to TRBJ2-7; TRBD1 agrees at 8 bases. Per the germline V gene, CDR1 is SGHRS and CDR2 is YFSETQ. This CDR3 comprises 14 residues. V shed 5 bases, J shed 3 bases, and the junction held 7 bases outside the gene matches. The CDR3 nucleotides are TGCGCCAGCAGATACAGGGGGGCAAGCTACGAGCAGTACTTC. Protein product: CASRYRGASYEQYF.

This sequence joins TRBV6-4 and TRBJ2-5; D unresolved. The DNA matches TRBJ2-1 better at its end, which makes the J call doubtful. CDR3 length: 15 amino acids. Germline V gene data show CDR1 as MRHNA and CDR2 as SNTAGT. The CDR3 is CASSDPGGPQETQFF. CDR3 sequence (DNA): TGTGCCAGCAGTGACCCCGGCGGCCCCCAAGAGACCCAGTTCTTC.

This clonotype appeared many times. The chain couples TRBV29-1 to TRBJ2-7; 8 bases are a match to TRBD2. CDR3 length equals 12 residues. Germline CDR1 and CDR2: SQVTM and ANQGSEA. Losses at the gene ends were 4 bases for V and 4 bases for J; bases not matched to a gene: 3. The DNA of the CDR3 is TGCAGCGTTGTGAGCGGGAGTTACGAGCAGTACTTC. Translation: CSVVSGSYEQYF.

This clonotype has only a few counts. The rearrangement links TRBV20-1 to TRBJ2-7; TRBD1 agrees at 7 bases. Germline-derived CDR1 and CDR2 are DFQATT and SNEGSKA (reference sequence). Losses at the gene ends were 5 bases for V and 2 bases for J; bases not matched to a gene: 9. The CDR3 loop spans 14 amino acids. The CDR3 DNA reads TGCAGTGCTCCGACAGGGCTTGACCCCTACGAGCAGTACTTC. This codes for CSAPTGLDPYEQYF.

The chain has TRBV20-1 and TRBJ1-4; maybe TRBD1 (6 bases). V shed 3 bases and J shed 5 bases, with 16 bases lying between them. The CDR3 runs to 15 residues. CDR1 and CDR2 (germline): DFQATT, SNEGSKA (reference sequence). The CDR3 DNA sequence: TGCAGTGCTAGCCTACAGGGCGCTCCCAATGAAAAACTGTTTTTT. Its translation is CSASLQGAPNEKLFF.

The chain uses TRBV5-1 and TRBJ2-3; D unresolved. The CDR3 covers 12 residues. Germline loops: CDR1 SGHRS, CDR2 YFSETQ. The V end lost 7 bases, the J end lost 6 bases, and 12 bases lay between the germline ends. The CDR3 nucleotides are TGCGCCAGCGCTGTGGGGTCGGATACGCAGTATTTT. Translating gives CASAVGSDTQYF.

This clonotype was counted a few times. The CDR3, as DNA: TGTGCCAGCAGCCAGGAACAAGGACGTGGCTACACCTTC. As protein: CASSQEQGRGYTF. This chain joins TRBV14 and TRBJ1-2; D is uncertain. The V end was cut by 3 bases, the J end by 7 bases, with 12 bases between. Per germline, CDR1 SGHDN and CDR2 FVKESK. The CDR3 consists of 13 residues.